This is a list of T cell receptor beta chains from one sample in a study of persistence of HIV-infected CD4 T cells. Which antigens these TCRs recognize remains unknown. Assay: immunoSEQ multiplex PCR; the TCRdb copy retains only in-frame clones and omits some. The table has 25,000 to 30,000 clones, around 80% seen once; the top ten hold 0.7% to 0.95%. This sample comprised CD4+ T cells sorted from PBMCs after roughly 19-hour stimulation, obtained from a patient who received antiretroviral therapy. Receptor source: an adult woman with HIV who was CMV-seropositive. Each CDR3 is given with its conserved first and last residue. A D gene is named only where the DNA matches it firmly. Where a row states a size, it is once, few, many or the class of an expanded clone; other rows omit it.

>-|TRBJ1-4|TRBD1|TRBV5-1
CARGTVENEKLFF
TGCGCCAGGGGGACAGTAGAAAATGAAAAACTGTTTTTT
>-|TRBJ2-3|TRBD2|TRBV7-8
CASSFGAGGTDTQYF
TGTGCCAGCAGCTTCGGAGCGGGGGGAACAGATACGCAGTATTTT
>-|TRBJ1-2|-|TRBV5-4
CASSTRAQGGYTF
TGTGCCAGCAGCACCCGGGCCCAGGGAGGCTACACCTTC
>-|TRBJ1-6|-|TRBV7-9
CASALSSYNSPLHF
TGTGCCAGCGCCCTCAGCTCCTATAATTCACCCCTCCACTTT
>-|TRBJ2-5|-|TRBV6-5
CASSSPRSKEETQYF
TGTGCCAGCAGTTCCCCCCGGTCTAAGGAGGAGACCCAGTACTTC
>few|TRBJ1-1|TRBD1|TRBV7-3
CASSQGVGTEAFF
TGTGCCAGCAGCCAGGGGGTAGGGACTGAAGCTTTCTTT
>-|TRBJ1-1|-|TRBV7-2
CASSLFGSNTEAFF
TGTGCCAGCAGCTTATTTGGGTCTAACACTGAAGCTTTCTTT
>-|TRBJ1-5|-|TRBV30
CAWSGGLVQPQHF
TGTGCCTGGAGTGGGGGGCTTGTTCAGCCCCAGCATTTT
>medium-sized|TRBJ2-7|TRBD2|TRBV5-1
CATSREGREQYF
TGCGCCACAAGCAGGGAGGGGCGCGAGCAGTACTTC
>once|TRBJ2-3|-|TRBV30
CAWAETTYTDTQYF
TGTGCCTGGGCCGAGACTACTTACACAGATACGCAGTATTTT
>-|TRBJ1-1|-|TRBV25-1
CASSEARGMNTEAFF
TGTGCCAGCAGTGAAGCCAGGGGTATGAACACTGAAGCTTTCTTT
>-|TRBJ1-3|-|TRBV19
CASSSGGGSAGNTIYF
TGTGCCAGTAGTAGTGGCGGGGGGTCGGCTGGAAACACCATATATTTT
>-|TRBJ1-2|TRBD1|TRBV10-2
CASRQGAGYGYTF
TGCGCCAGCAGACAGGGGGCTGGCTATGGCTACACCTTC
>-|TRBJ1-5|TRBD1|TRBV7-8
CASSVGQAEASQHF
TGTGCCAGCAGCGTAGGACAGGCCGAGGCATCCCAGCATTTT
>-|TRBJ1-5|-|TRBV7-2
CASSLWLNQPQHF
TGTGCCAGCAGCTTATGGCTAAATCAGCCCCAGCATTTT
>-|TRBJ2-1|-|TRBV5-1
CASSYQLAYEQFF
TGCGCCAGCAGCTACCAACTAGCCTATGAGCAGTTCTTC
>-|TRBJ2-4|TRBD1|TRBV6-1
CASSESGTGPKNIQYF
TGTGCCAGCAGTGAAAGCGGGACAGGGCCCAAAAACATTCAGTACTTC
>-|TRBJ2-2|-|TRBV7-2
CASSGTVPGELFF
TGTGCCAGCAGCGGGACGGTGCCCGGGGAGCTGTTTTTT
>-|TRBJ2-1|-|TRBV29-1
CSVEVVSREQFF
TGCAGCGTTGAAGTGGTGTCACGGGAGCAGTTCTTC
>once|TRBJ2-5|TRBD2|TRBV5-1
CASSLAGGFQETQYF
TGCGCCAGCTCGCTAGCGGGGGGATTCCAAGAGACCCAGTACTTC
>-|TRBJ2-1|TRBD2|TRBV18
CASSPTSRSSAEQFF
TGTGCCAGCTCACCGACTAGCCGTTCGTCCGCTGAGCAGTTCTTC
>once|TRBJ1-1|-|TRBV4-2
CASSPSWGRGDMNTEAFF
TGTGCCAGCAGCCCCTCCTGGGGTAGAGGGGACATGAACACTGAAGCTTTCTTT
>-|TRBJ1-3|TRBD1|TRBV10-1
CASSDGQGPGNTIYF
TGCGCCAGCAGTGACGGACAGGGGCCTGGAAACACCATATATTTT
>-|TRBJ1-1|-|TRBV9
CASSGLGGAEAFF
TGTGCCAGCAGCGGCCTTGGGGGTGCTGAAGCTTTCTTT